Shown below are 18 T cell receptor beta chains from a single sample sequenced in a study of blood T cell repertoires in COVID-19. Repertoires were generated with immunoSEQ multiplex PCR, while TCRdb's copy carries only in-frame clones and drops some. The sample has 490,000 or so clones; about nine tenths are singletons. Sequenced input: PBMCs or T cells enriched from blood (not recorded which). The receptors originated from a woman aged 55-69 years who had recovered from COVID-19.

The chain couples TRBV15 to TRBJ2-1, with D tentatively TRBD1 (7 bases). The CDR3 loop spans 17 amino acids. The germline CDR1 and CDR2 sequences are LNHNV and YYDKDF (reference sequence). V lost 2 bases and J 0 bases, leaving 14 bases between the germline ends. The chain's CDR3 is CATSRPSGGSSYNEQFF. In DNA form, the CDR3 reads TGTGCCACCAGCAGACCGTCAGGGGGGAGCTCCTACAATGAGCAGTTCTTC.

This chain joins TRBV4-1 and TRBJ2-3, with 7 bases matching TRBD2. Germline V gene lookup returns CDR1 MGHRA and CDR2 YSYEKL. V trimming: 1 base; J trimming: 6 bases; junction bases outside the gene matches: 7. The CDR3 is made up of 15 amino acids. CDR3 sequence: CASSQGSGPVDTQYF. CDR3 in DNA: TGCGCCAGCAGCCAAGGTAGCGGGCCAGTGGATACGCAGTATTTT.

In its sample, this clone was seen a few times. J is TRBJ1-4 and V is TRBV5-5; D call uncertain. The germline V gene encodes CDR1 SGHKS and CDR2 YYEKEE (reference sequence). This CDR3 contains 14 residues. Trimming stripped 2 bases from V and 8 bases from J, with 13 bases between. The CDR3 DNA reads TGTGCCAGCAGCTTTAACAGCGGGGTGGAAAAACTGTTTTTT. It translates to CASSFNSGVEKLFF.

The V call is TRBV10-3, the J call TRBJ2-5; 7 bases fit TRBD1. The CDR3 consists of 14 residues. J lost 0 bases, V lost 6 bases, and 4 bases had no gene match. The germline V gene has CDR1 ENHRY and CDR2 SYGVKD. Here the CDR3 reads CAISGTAYQETQYF. The CDR3, as DNA: TGTGCCATCAGCGGGACAGCGTACCAAGAGACCCAGTACTTC.

The chain combines TRBV6-5 with TRBJ1-2; D unclear. The CDR3 consists of 12 residues. Trimming pared 4 bases from V and 5 bases from J, leaving 8 bases between. The germline V gene encodes CDR1 MNHEY and CDR2 SVGAGI. CDR3 in DNA: TGTGCCAGCAGTTCTAATACTTATGGCTACACCTTC. Protein: CASSSNTYGYTF.

The chain couples TRBV3-1 (or the pseudogene TRBV3-2) to TRBJ2-5; D perhaps matches TRBD1 (5 bases). The CDR3 has 13 residues. V shed 4 bases and J shed 6 bases, with 12 bases lying between them. Germline CDR1 reads LGHDT; CDR2 reads YNNKEL (reference sequence). In DNA, the CDR3 is TGTGCCAGCAGCCGCCCAGGGCGACAGACCCAGTACTTC. Its translation: CASSRPGRQTQYF.

CDR3 bases: TGTGCCATACAGGGGGAACAGTACAATGAGCAGTTCTTC. As protein: CAIQGEQYNEQFF. V usage is TRBV10-3 and J usage is TRBJ2-1; 8 bases agree with TRBD1. The CDR3 loop spans 13 amino acids. Germline loops: CDR1 ENHRY, CDR2 SYGVKD. The ends lost 9 bases at V and 4 bases at J; junction bases unmatched: 5.

This clone was detected only once. This rearrangement joins TRBV5-4 to TRBJ1-4; 7 bases match TRBD1. The CDR3 is 15 amino acids. Germline CDR1 and CDR2: SGHNT and YYREEE (reference sequence). With 3 bases clipped from V and 2 bases from J, the junction kept 4 bases outside the gene matches. CDR3 DNA: TGTGCCAGCAGCTCCTCGACAGGGACTAATGAAAAACTGTTTTTT. It is translated as CASSSSTGTNEKLFF. The full variable domain, its missing parts supplied by reference TRBV5-4 and TRBJ1-4, is ETGVTQSPTHLIKTRGQQVTLRCSSQSGHNTVSWYQQALGQGPQFIFQYYREEENGRGNFPPRFSGLQFPNYSSELNVNALELDDSALYLCASSSSTGTNEKLFFGSGTQLSVL.

In its sample, this clone was seen once. Other DNA sequences in this specimen translate into the identical CDR3. In DNA, the CDR3 is TGCGCCAGCAGCTCCCTGGACTCTTCCTACGAGCAGTACTTC. This encodes CASSSLDSSYEQYF. This sequence joins TRBV5-1 and TRBJ2-7, with a possible D match to TRBD2 (5 bases). CDR1 is SGHRS, CDR2 YFSETQ, per germline. V lost 3 bases and J 1 base, leaving 11 bases between the germline ends. This CDR3 spans 14 amino acids.

The chain has TRBV19 and TRBJ1-1; D is unresolved. V lost 7 bases, J lost 4 bases, and 19 bases lay in between. The CDR3 is made up of 15 amino acids. CDR1 and CDR2 from the germline V gene are LNHDA and SQIVND (reference sequence). The CDR3 DNA follows: TGTGCCAGTAATGGCGGACTCCGGCGTGGCACTGAAGCTTTCTTT. This sequence encodes CASNGGLRRGTEAFF.

The chain employs TRBV6-5 and TRBJ2-3; D is ambiguous. Germline-derived CDR1 and CDR2 are MNHEY and SVGAGI. Trimming took 2 bases from V and 6 from J, leaving 18 bases between them. This CDR3 spans 16 amino acids. The CDR3, as DNA: TGTGCCAGCAGTTACGAATTAGGAGAAGGAAGGGATACGCAGTATTTT. Translation: CASSYELGEGRDTQYF.

This clone has a handful of counts. This chain joins TRBV4-1 and TRBJ1-1; TRBD1 might be the D (6 bases). Germline V gene lookup returns CDR1 MGHRA and CDR2 YSYEKL. V was trimmed by 1 base and J by 5 bases, leaving 11 bases between them. There are 14 residues in the CDR3. CDR3 sequence (DNA): TGCGCCAGCAGCCAAGTAGGGGGGGGGACTGAAGCTTTCTTT. This translates into CASSQVGGGTEAFF.

V usage is TRBV12-3 or TRBV12-4 and J usage is TRBJ1-3, with TRBD1 matching 7 bases. The CDR3 runs 13 residues. V dropped 6 bases and J dropped 4; count of bases not matched to a gene: 3. The CDR3 region has the DNA TGTGCCAGCAGGTGGGGACAGGGAAACACCATATATTTT. Its translation is CASRWGQGNTIYF.

V gene TRBV2 combines with J gene TRBJ2-2; 7 bases map to TRBD1. The CDR3 is 16 amino acids. CDR1 is SNHLY and CDR2 is FYNNEI in the germline V gene. The V and J ends lost 5 bases and 1 base, in that order; junction bases with no gene match: 7. The CDR3 region has the DNA TGTGCCAGCAGTTCAACAGGGGTAGGGAACACCGGGGAGCTGTTTTTT. This codes for CASSSTGVGNTGELFF.

This chain links TRBV5-5 with TRBJ1-1, with D unresolved. Trimming removed 4 bases at V and 0 bases at J, with 22 bases between. CDR1 is SGHKS and CDR2 is YYEKEE in the germline V gene (reference sequence). This CDR3 comprises 18 residues. CDR3 bases: TGTGCCAGCAGCCCGACAAGGCCTACCTCACCCGTGAACACTGAAGCTTTCTTT. It translates to CASSPTRPTSPVNTEAFF.

This sequence joins TRBV19 and TRBJ1-2; perhaps TRBD1 as D (6 bases). Germline CDR1 reads LNHDA; CDR2 reads SQIVND (reference sequence). The CDR3 is made up of 13 amino acids. Trimming took 4 bases from V and 4 from J, leaving 10 bases between them. As DNA, the CDR3 is TGTGCCAGTAGTACGGGACAACTCTATGGCTACACCTTC. Translating it yields CASSTGQLYGYTF.

The CDR3 DNA sequence: TGTGCCAGCAGTTACTCCGGGACAGGGGCGGACGAGCAGTACTTC. This codes for CASSYSGTGADEQYF. The chain is built from TRBV6-5 and TRBJ2-7; the match to TRBD1 covers 10 bases. CDR1 MNHEY and CDR2 SVGAGI come from the germline V gene. This CDR3 comprises 15 residues. V shed 0 bases, J shed 5 bases, and the junction held 4 bases outside the gene matches.

The CDR3 nucleotides read TGCGCCAGCAGCTTATCTAGCGGGGGGAGGAGCTCCGGGGAGCTGTTTTTT. Its protein product is CASSLSSGGRSSGELFF. The chain carries TRBV5-1 and TRBJ2-2, with 11 positions matching TRBD2. The length of the CDR3 is 17 residues. Germline CDR1 is SGHRS and CDR2 is YFSETQ. The V and J ends lost 2 bases and 6 bases, in that order; junction bases with no gene match: 9.